This T cell receptor beta chain was profiled in a study of tumor-infiltrating lymphocytes in primary liver carcinoma. Findings of the study overall: Relative to blood, tumors carried a significantly larger fraction of the repertoire in their top 250 clones (p = 0.039). A fraction of only about 7-25% of top clones appeared in all five tumor regions.

The CDR3 runs to 13 residues. Germline CDR1 reads SNHLY; CDR2 reads FYNNEI. V was trimmed by 3 bases and J by 6 bases, leaving 9 bases between them. TCR beta cDNA came from about 500 ng total RNA, primed with a constant-region primer. Library construction for TCR beta comprised three nested multiplex PCR rounds performed with slightly modified ARM-PCR. A C-beta reverse primer and TRBV1-TRBV30 forward primers served in each of the first two PCR rounds, at about 10 cycles apiece. TCRdb called the multiplex PCR reads again in MiXCR, with one record for every CDR3 protein. The sample carries 100,000 to 150,000 distinct CDR3 sequences, 60% to 80% recorded once. Unsorted bulk tissue of about 19-31 mg yielded co-extracted RNA and DNA. Viable tumor cells exceeded 85% in all tumor samples. This clonotype was picked up a small number of times. Antigen specificity is unknown.

Material for sequencing was liver tumor tissue from sampling region 3. Subset of the sample: tumor region T3, left-lateral pole. The chain links TRBV2 to TRBJ2-1; D possibly corresponds to TRBD2 (5 bases). The receptor was derived from an older woman with primary liver carcinoma and hepatitis B virus infection. In nucleotides, the CDR3 is TGTGCCAGCAGTGAGCGACGGGGCAATGAGCAGTTCTTC. Translation: CASSERRGNEQFF.